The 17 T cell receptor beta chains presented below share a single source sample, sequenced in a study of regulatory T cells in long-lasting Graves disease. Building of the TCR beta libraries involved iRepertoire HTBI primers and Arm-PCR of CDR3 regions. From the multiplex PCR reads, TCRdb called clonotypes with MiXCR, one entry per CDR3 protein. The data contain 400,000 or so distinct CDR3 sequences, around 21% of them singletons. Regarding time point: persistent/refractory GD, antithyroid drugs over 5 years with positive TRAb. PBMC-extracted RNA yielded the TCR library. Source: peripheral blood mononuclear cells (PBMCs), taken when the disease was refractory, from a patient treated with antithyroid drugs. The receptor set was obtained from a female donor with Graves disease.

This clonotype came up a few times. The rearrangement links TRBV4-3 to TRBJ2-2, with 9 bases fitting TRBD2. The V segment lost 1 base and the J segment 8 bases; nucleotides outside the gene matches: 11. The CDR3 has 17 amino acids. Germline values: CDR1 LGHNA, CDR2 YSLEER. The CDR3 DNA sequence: TGCGCCAGCAGCCAAGCCCCGGTAGCGGGAGTAGGGGGGGAGCTGTTTTTT. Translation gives CASSQAPVAGVGGELFF.

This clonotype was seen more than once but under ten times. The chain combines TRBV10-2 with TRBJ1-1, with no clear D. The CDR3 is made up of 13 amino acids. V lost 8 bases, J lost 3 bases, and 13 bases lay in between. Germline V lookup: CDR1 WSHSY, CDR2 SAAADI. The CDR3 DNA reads TGCGCCAGCTTACTACAGCGAGACACTGAAGCTTTCTTT. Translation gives CASLLQRDTEAFF.

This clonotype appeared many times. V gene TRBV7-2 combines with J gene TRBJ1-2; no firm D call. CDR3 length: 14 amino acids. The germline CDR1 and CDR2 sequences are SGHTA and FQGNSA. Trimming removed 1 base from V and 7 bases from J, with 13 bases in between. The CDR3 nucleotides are TGTGCCAGCAGCTTAGAGGGCCGAGCCCCTGGCTACACCTTC. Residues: CASSLEGRAPGYTF.

CDR3 sequence: CASSISPGSETQYF. In nucleotides, the CDR3 is TGTGCCAGCAGCATCTCCCCAGGGTCCGAGACCCAGTACTTC. The V gene is TRBV12-3 or TRBV12-4, the J gene TRBJ2-5, with D possibly TRBD1 on 5 matching bases. CDR3 size: 14 residues. V shed 6 bases and J shed 5 bases, with 16 bases lying between them.

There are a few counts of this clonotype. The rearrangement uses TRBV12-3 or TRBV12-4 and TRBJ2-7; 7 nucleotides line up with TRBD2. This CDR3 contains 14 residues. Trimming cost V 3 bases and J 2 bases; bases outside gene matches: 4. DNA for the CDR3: TGTGCCAGCAGTTTTGCTAGCGGAACCTACGAGCAGTACTTC. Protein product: CASSFASGTYEQYF.

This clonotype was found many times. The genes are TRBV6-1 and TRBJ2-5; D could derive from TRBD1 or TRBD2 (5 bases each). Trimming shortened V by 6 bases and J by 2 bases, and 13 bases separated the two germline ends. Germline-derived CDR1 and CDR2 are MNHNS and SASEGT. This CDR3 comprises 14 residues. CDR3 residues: CASRLDSLQETQYF. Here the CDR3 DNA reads TGTGCCAGCAGACTAGACAGCCTTCAAGAGACCCAGTACTTC.

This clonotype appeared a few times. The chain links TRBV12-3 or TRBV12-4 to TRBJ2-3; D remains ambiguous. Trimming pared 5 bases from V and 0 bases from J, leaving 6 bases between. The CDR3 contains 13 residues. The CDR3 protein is CASSRSSTDTQYF. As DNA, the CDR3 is TGTGCCAGCAGTCGCTCCAGCACAGATACGCAGTATTTT.

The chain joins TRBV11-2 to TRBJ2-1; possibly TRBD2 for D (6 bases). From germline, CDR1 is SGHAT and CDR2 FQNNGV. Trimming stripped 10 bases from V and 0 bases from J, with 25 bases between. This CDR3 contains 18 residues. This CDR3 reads CAKILAYKPSSSYNEQFF. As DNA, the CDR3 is TGTGCCAAAATACTAGCTTATAAACCGAGTAGCTCCTACAATGAGCAGTTCTTC.

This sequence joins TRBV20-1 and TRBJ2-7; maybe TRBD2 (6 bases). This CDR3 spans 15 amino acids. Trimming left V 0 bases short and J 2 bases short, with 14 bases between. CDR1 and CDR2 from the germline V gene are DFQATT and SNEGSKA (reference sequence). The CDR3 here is CSAREGLGGAYEQYF. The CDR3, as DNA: TGCAGTGCTAGAGAAGGACTGGGGGGAGCCTACGAGCAGTACTTC.

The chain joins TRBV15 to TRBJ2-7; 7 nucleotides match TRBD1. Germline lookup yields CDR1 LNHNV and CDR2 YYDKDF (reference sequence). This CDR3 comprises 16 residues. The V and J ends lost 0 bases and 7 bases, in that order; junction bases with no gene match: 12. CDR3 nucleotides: TGTGCCACCAGCAGAGATCGGCAGGGGGTTGTTTGGGAGCAGTACTTC. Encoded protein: CATSRDRQGVVWEQYF.

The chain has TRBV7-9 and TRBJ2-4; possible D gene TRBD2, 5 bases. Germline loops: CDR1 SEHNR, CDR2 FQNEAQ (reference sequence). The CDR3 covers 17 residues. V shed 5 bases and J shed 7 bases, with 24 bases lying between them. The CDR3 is CASSPHDLGFPGNIQYF. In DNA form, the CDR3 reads TGTGCCAGCAGCCCTCACGATTTAGGTTTCCCGGGGAACATTCAGTACTTC.

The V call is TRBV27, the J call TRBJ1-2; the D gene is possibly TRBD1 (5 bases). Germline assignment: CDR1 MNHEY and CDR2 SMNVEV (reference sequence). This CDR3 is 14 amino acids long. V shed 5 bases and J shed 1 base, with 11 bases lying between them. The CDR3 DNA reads TGTGCCAGCAGTCCCACAGGTGTTAACTATGGCTACACCTTC. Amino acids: CASSPTGVNYGYTF.

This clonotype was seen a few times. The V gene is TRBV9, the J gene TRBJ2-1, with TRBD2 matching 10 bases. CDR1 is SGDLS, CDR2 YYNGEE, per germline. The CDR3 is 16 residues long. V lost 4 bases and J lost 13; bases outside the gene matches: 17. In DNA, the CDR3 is TGTGCCAGCAGCCCTCCGTCGGGGATTAGCGGGAGGAAACAGTTCTTC. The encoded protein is CASSPPSGISGRKQFF. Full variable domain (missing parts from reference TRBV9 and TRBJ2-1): DSGVTQTPKHLITATGQRVTLRCSPRSGDLSVYWYQQSLDQGLQFLIQYYNGEERAKGNILERFSAQQFPDLHSELNLSSLELGDSALYFCASSPPSGISGRKQFFGPGTRLTVL.

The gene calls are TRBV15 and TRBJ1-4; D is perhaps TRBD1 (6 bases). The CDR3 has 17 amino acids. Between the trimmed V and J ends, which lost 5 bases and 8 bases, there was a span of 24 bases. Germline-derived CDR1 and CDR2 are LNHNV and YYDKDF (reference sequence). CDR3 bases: TGTGCCACCAGCCCCACCTTACTTTCCCGGGACACAGAAAAACTGTTTTTT. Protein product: CATSPTLLSRDTEKLFF.

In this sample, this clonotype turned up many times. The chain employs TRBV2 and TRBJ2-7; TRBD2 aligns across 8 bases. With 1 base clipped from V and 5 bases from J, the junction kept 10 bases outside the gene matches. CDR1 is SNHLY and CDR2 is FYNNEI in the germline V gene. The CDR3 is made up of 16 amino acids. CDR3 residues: CASSEVEWSSGDEQYF. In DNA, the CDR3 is TGTGCCAGCAGTGAAGTAGAATGGAGTAGCGGGGACGAGCAGTACTTC.

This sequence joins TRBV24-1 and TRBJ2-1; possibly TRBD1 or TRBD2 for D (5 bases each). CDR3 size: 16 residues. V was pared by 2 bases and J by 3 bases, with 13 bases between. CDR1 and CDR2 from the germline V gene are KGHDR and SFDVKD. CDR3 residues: CATSDSGTGIYNEQFF. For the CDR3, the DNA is TGTGCCACCAGTGATTCCGGGACGGGCATCTACAATGAGCAGTTCTTC.

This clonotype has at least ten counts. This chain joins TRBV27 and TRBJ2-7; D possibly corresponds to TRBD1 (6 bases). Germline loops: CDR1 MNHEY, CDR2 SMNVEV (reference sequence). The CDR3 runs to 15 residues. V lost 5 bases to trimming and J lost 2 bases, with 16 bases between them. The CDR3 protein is CASSLLQDRPYEQYF. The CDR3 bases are TGTGCCAGCAGTCTTCTTCAGGACAGACCCTACGAGCAGTACTTC.